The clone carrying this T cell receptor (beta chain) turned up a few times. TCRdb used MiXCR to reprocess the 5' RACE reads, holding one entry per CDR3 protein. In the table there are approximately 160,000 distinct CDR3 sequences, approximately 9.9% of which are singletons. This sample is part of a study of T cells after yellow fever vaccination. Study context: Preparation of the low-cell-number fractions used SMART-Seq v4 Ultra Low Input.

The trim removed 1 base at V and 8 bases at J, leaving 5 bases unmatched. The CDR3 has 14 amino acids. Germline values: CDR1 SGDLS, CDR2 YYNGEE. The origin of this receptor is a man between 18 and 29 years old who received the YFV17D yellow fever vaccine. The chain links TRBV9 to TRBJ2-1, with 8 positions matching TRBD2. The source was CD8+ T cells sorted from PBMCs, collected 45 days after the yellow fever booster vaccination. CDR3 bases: TGTGCCAGCAGCGTATCCGGGGGGGCCGATGAGCAGTTCTTC. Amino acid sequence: CASSVSGGADEQFF.